The 5 T cell receptor beta chains below come from one sample, sequenced in a study of shared clonotypes between healthy human individuals (dated by TCRdb to 2018 to 2021). Libraries were constructed by the immunoSEQ multiplex PCR assay. Not all clones reach the TCRdb copy of this immuneACCESS table, which keeps in-frame sequences only. Checked studies attribute under half of the gap to unresolved V genes and leave the rest unexplained. For this sample the table gives roughly 1 million clones, of which about 74% were detected only once. The ten biggest clones cover about 1.5% of the sample. The source material was memory CD4+ T cells sorted from blood. The meaning of the sample's cell subset or site label: CD45RA-negative fraction. The receptors originated from a man aged 18 to 29 in good health.

The J gene is TRBJ2-3, the V gene TRBV7-3; 10 bases are shared with TRBD2. Trimming took 5 bases from V and 5 from J; bases not matched to a gene: 4. Germline V gene lookup returns CDR1 SGHTA and CDR2 FQGTGA. CDR3 length: 14 residues. The CDR3: CASSPGTSEDTQYF. Written as DNA, the CDR3 is TGTGCCAGCAGCCCAGGGACTAGCGAAGATACGCAGTATTTT.

In its sample, this clone was seen a few times. The chain joins TRBV6-5 to TRBJ2-3; D might be TRBD2 (6 bases). Germline values: CDR1 MNHEY, CDR2 SVGAGI. The V end was cut by 6 bases, the J end by 5 bases, with 18 bases between. CDR3 length equals 15 residues. CDR3 sequence reads: CASRPRGRRGDTQYF. In DNA form, the CDR3 reads TGTGCCAGCAGGCCTAGAGGGAGGCGAGGAGATACGCAGTATTTT.

This chain links TRBV6-1 with TRBJ1-5; 7 nucleotides line up with TRBD1. V lost 8 bases and J lost 6; bases outside the gene matches: 10. The CDR3 sequence is 14 residues long. Germline CDR1 MNHNS, CDR2 SASEGT. The CDR3: CASGGGSSGQPQHF. The CDR3 nucleotides read TGTGCCAGCGGAGGGGGCAGCTCAGGTCAGCCCCAGCATTTT.

The V call is TRBV6-1, the J call TRBJ1-2; possibly TRBD1 for D (5 bases). The CDR3 covers 14 residues. The V end lost 1 base, the J end lost 8 bases, and 14 bases lay between the germline ends. Germline V lookup: CDR1 MNHNS, CDR2 SASEGT. Here the CDR3 DNA reads TGTGCCAGCAGTGAAGACTCGAGGGGACGCGGCTACACCTTC. It yields the protein CASSEDSRGRGYTF.

CDR3 protein: CASSAGLTNTGELFF. The CDR3 bases are TGTGCCAGCAGTGCGGGACTAACGAACACCGGGGAGCTGTTTTTT. The chain couples TRBV6-4 to TRBJ2-2; 7 bases line up with TRBD2. CDR3 length: 15 residues. Trimming took 4 bases from V and 0 from J; bases not matched to a gene: 2. CDR1 and CDR2 (germline): MRHNA, SNTAGT.